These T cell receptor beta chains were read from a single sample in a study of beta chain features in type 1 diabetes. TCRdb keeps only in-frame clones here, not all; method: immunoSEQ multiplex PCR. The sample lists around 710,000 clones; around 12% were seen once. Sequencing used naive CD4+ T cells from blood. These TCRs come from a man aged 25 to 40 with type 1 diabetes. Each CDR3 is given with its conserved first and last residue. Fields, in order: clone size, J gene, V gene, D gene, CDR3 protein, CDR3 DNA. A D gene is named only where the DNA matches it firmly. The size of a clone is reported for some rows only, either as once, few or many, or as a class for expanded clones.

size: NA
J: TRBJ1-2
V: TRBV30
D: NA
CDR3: CAWSEGQANYGYTF
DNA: TGTGCCTGGTCGGAAGGGCAGGCTAACTATGGCTACACCTTC

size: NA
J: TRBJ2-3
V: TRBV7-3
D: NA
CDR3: CASSVGSTDTQYF
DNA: TGTGCCAGCAGCGTAGGGAGCACAGATACGCAGTATTTT

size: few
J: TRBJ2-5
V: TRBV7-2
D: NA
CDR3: CASSLAYRKTQYF
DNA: TGTGCCAGCAGCCTCGCATACAGAAAGACCCAGTACTTC

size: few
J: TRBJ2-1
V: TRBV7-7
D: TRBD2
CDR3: CASSPPGAGEINEQFF
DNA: TGTGCTAGCAGCCCCCCTGGAGCGGGGGAGATTAATGAGCAGTTCTTC

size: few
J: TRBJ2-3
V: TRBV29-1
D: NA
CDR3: CSVGTEGDTQYF
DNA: TGCAGCGTAGGGACGGAAGGAGATACGCAGTATTTT

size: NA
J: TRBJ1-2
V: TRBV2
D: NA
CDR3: CASRIRVRGDYGYTF
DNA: TGTGCCAGCAGGATTAGAGTCAGGGGCGACTATGGCTACACCTTC

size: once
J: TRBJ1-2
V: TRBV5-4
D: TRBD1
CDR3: CASSFRDRGHYGYTF
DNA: TGTGCCAGCAGCTTCCGGGACAGGGGCCACTATGGCTACACCTTC

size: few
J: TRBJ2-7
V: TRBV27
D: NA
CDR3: CASSLSEFSHEQYF
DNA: TGTGCCAGCAGTTTATCCGAGTTCAGCCACGAGCAGTACTTC

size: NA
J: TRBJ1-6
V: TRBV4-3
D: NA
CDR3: CASSQEETRSSYNSPLHF
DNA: TGCGCCAGCAGCCAAGAAGAAACCCGGAGCTCCTATAATTCACCCCTCCACTTT

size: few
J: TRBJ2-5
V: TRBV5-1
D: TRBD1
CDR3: CASSFGTDQETQYF
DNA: TGCGCCAGCAGCTTCGGGACAGATCAAGAGACCCAGTACTTC

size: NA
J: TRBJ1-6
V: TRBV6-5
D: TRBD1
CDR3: CASSTTGHRGKVHF
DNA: TGTGCCAGCAGTACGACAGGTCACAGGGGAAAGGTCCACTTT

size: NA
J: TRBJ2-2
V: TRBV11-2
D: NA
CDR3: CASSLDRHTGELFF
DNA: TGTGCCAGCAGCTTAGATAGGCACACCGGGGAGCTGTTTTTT

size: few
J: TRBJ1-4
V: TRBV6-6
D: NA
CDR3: CASSSPFTVRNEKLFF
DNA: TGTGCCAGCAGTTCCCCTTTCACAGTTCGAAATGAAAAACTGTTTTTT

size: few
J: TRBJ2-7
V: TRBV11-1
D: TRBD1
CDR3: CASSFETGLEQYF
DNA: TGTGCCAGCAGCTTCGAGACAGGGCTCGAGCAGTACTTC

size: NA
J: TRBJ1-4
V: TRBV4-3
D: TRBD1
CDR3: CASSQGLLQGLTNEKLFF
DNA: TGCGCCAGCAGCCAAGGCCTATTACAGGGGCTAACTAATGAAAAACTGTTTTTT

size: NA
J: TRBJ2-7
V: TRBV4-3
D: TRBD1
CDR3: CASSQAGGDYEQYF
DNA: TGCGCCAGCAGCCAAGCAGGGGGTGACTACGAGCAGTACTTC

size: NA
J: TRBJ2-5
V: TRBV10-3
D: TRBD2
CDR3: CAISALAGLQETQYF
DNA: TGTGCCATCAGTGCGCTAGCGGGGTTACAAGAGACCCAGTACTTC

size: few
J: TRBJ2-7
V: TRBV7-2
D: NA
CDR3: CASSLEDGAYEQYF
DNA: TGTGCCAGCAGCTTAGAGGACGGAGCCTACGAGCAGTACTTC

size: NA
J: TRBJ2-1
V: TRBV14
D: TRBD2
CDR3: CASRVSGGAYNEQFF
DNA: TGTGCCAGCCGGGTTAGCGGGGGCGCCTACAATGAGCAGTTCTTC

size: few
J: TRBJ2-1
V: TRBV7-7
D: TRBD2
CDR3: CASSPGAGGHNEQFF
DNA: TGTGCCAGCAGCCCAGGGGCGGGGGGGCACAATGAGCAGTTCTTC